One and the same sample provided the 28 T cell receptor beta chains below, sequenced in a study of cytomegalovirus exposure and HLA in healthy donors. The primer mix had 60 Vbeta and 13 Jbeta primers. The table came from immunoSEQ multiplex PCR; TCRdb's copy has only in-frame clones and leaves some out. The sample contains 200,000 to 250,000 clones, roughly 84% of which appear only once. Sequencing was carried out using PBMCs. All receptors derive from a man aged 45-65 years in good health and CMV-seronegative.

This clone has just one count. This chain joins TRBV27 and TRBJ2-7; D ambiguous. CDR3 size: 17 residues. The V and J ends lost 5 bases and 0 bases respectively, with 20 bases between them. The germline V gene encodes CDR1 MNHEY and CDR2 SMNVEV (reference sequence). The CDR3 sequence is CASSPRVMAWSSYEQYF. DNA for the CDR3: TGTGCCAGCAGTCCCCGAGTCATGGCGTGGAGCTCCTACGAGCAGTACTTC.

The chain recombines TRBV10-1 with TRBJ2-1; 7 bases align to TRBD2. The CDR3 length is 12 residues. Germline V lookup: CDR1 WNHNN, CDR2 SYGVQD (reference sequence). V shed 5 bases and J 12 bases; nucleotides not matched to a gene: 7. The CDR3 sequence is CASSRTTGGQFF. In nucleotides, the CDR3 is TGCGCCAGCAGTCGGACGACGGGGGGGCAGTTCTTC.

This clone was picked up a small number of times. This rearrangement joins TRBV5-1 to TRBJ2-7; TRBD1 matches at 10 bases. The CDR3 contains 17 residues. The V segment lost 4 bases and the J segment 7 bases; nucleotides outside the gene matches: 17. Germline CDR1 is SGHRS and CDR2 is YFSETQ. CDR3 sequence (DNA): TGCGCCAGCAGCCCCGGACAGGGGGAATCTACGGGCCTTGAGCAGTACTTC. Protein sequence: CASSPGQGESTGLEQYF. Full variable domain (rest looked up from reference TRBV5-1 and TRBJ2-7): KAGVTQTPRYLIKTRGQQVTLSCSPISGHRSVSWYQQTPGQGLQFLFEYFSETQRNKGNFPGRFSGRQFSNSRSEMNVSTLELGDSALYLCASSPGQGESTGLEQYFGPGTRLTVT.

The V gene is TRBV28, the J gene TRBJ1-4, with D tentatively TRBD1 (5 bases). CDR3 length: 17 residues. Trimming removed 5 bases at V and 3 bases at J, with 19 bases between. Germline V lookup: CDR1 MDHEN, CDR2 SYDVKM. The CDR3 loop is CASSIPRGNWPNEKLFF. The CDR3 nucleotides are TGTGCCAGCAGTATACCTAGGGGAAATTGGCCTAATGAAAAACTGTTTTTT.

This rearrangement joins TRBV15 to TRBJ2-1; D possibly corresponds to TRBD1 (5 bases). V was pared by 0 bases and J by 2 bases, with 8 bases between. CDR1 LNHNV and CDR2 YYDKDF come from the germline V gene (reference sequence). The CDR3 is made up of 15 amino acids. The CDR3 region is CATSRERGPYNEQFF. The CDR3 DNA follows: TGTGCCACCAGCAGAGAAAGGGGTCCCTACAATGAGCAGTTCTTC.

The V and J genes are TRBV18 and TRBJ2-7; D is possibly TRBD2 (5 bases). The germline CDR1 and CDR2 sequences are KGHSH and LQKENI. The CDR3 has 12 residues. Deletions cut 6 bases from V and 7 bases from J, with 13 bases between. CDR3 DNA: TGTGCCAGCTCGGGCTTTCCGGGGGAGCAGTACTTC. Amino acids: CASSGFPGEQYF.

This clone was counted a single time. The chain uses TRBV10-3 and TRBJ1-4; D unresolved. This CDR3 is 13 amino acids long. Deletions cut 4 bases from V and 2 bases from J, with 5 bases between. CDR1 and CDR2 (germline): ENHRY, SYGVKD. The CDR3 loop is CAISVSTNEKLFF. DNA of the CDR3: TGTGCCATCAGTGTGAGCACTAATGAAAAACTGTTTTTT.

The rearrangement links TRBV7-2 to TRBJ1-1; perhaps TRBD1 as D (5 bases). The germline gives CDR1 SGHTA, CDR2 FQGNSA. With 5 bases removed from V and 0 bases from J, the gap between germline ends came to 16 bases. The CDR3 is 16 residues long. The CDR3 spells CASSPPGLTVNTEAFF. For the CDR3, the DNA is TGTGCCAGCAGCCCACCAGGGCTTACAGTGAACACTGAAGCTTTCTTT.

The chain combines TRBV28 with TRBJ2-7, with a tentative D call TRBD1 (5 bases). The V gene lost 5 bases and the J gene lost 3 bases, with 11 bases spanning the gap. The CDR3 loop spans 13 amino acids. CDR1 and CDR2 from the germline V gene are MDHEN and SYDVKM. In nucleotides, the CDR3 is TGTGCCAGCAGTCTCACAGGTTACTACGAGCAGTACTTC. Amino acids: CASSLTGYYEQYF.

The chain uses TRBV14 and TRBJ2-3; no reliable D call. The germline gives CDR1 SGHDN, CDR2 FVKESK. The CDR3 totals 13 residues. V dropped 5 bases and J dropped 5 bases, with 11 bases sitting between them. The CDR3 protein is CASSARHLDTQYF. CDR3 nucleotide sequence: TGTGCCAGCAGCGCCCGACACCTAGATACGCAGTATTTT.

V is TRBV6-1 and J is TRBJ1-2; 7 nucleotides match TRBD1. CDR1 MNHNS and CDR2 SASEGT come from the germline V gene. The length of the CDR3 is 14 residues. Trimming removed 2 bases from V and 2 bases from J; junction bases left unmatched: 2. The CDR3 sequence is CASSEQDRNYGYTF. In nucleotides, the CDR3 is TGTGCCAGCAGTGAACAGGACAGGAACTATGGCTACACCTTC.

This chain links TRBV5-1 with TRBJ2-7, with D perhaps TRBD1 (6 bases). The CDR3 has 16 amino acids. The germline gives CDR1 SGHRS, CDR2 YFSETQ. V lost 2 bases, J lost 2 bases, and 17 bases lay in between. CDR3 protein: CASSFPSGTPPYEQYF. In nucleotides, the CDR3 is TGCGCCAGCAGCTTCCCCTCCGGGACACCACCCTACGAGCAGTACTTC. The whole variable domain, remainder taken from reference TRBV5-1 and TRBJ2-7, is KAGVTQTPRYLIKTRGQQVTLSCSPISGHRSVSWYQQTPGQGLQFLFEYFSETQRNKGNFPGRFSGRQFSNSRSEMNVSTLELGDSALYLCASSFPSGTPPYEQYFGPGTRLTVT.

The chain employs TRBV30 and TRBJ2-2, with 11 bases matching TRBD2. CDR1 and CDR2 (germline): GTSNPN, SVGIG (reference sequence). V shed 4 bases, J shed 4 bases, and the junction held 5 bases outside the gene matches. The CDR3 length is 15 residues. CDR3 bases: TGTGCCTGGATGACTAGCGGGAACCCCACCGGGGAGCTGTTTTTT. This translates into CAWMTSGNPTGELFF.

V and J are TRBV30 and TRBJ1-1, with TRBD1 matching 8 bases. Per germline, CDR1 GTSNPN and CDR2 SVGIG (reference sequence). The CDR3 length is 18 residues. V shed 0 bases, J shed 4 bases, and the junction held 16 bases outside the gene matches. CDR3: CAWSVRLWDRRFPTEAFF. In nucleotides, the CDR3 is TGTGCCTGGAGTGTACGACTTTGGGACAGGAGGTTCCCCACTGAAGCTTTCTTT.

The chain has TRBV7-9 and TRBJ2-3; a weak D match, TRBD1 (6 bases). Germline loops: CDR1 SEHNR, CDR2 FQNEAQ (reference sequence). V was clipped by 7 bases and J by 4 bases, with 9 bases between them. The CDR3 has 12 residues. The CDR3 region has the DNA TGTGCCAGCACAGGGGCATCAGATACGCAGTATTTT. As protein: CASTGASDTQYF.

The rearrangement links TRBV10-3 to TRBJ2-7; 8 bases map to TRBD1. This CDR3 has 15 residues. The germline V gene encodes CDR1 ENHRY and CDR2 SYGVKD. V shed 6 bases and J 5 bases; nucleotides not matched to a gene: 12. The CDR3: CAISESGQGSDEQYF. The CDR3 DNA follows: TGTGCCATCAGCGAATCCGGACAGGGTTCGGACGAGCAGTACTTC.

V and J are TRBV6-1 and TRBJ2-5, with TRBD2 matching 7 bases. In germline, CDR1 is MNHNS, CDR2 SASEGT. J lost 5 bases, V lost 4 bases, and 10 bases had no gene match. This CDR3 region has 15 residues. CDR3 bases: TGTGCCAGCAGTGGAGGGACTAAGGTGGGGGAGACCCAGTACTTC. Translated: CASSGGTKVGETQYF.

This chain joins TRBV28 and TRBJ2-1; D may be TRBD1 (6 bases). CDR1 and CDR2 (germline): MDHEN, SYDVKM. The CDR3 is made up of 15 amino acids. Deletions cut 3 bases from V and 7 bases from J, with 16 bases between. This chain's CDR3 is CASSFRQVRRNEQFF. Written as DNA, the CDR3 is TGTGCCAGCAGTTTTCGACAGGTACGACGAAATGAGCAGTTCTTC.

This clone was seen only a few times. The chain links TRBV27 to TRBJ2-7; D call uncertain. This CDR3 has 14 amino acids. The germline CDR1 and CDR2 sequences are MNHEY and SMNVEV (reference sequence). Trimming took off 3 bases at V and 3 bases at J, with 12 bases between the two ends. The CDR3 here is CASSFLVNGYEQYF. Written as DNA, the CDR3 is TGTGCCAGCAGTTTCTTAGTAAACGGCTACGAGCAGTACTTC.

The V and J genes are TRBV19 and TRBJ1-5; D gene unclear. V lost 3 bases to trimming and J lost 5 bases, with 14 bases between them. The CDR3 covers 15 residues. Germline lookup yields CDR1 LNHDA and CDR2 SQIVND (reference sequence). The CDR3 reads CASSIIRQPYQPQHF. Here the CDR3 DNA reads TGTGCCAGTAGTATTATCAGGCAGCCCTATCAGCCCCAGCATTTT.

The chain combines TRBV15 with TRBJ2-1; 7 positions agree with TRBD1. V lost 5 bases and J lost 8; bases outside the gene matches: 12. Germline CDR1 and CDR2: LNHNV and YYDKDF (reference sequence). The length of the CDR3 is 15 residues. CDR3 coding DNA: TGTGCCACCAGCCGCAGGGACAGTGGCTATCATGAGCAGTTCTTC. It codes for CATSRRDSGYHEQFF.

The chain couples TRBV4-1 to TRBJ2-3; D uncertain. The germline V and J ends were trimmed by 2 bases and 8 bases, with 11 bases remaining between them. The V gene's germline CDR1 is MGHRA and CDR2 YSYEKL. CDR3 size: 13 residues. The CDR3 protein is CASSQTFTSTQYF. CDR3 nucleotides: TGCGCCAGCAGCCAAACCTTTACGAGTACGCAGTATTTT.

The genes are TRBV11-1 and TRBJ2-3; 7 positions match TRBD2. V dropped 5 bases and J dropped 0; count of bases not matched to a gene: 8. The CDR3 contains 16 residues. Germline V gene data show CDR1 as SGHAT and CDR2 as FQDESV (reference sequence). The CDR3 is CASSLERDPSTDTQYF. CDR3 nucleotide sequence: TGTGCCAGCAGCCTCGAGCGGGATCCGAGCACAGATACGCAGTATTTT.

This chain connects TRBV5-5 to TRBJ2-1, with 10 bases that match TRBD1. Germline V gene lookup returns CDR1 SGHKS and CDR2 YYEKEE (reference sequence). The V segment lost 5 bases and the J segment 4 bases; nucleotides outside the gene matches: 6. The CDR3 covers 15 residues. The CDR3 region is CASRSGQGEYNEQFF. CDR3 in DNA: TGTGCCAGCAGATCCGGACAGGGGGAATACAATGAGCAGTTCTTC.

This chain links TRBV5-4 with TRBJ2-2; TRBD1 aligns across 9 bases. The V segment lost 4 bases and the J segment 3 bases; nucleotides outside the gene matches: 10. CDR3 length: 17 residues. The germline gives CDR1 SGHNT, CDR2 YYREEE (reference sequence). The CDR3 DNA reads TGTGCCAGCAGCGCTTGGGACAGGGAGGGTCACACCGGGGAGCTGTTTTTT. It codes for CASSAWDREGHTGELFF.

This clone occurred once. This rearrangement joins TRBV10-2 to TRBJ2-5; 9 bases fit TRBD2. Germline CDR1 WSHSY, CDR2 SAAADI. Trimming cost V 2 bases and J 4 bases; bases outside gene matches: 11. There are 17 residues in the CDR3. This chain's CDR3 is CASSEGAGGPFVETQYF. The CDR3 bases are TGCGCCAGCAGTGAGGGGGCGGGAGGGCCTTTCGTAGAGACCCAGTACTTC.

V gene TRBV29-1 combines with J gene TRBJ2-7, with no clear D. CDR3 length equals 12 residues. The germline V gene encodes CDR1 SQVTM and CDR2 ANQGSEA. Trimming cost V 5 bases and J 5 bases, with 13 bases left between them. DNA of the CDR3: TGCAGCGTTCTAAAAGAGGCCCACGAGCAGTACTTC. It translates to CSVLKEAHEQYF.

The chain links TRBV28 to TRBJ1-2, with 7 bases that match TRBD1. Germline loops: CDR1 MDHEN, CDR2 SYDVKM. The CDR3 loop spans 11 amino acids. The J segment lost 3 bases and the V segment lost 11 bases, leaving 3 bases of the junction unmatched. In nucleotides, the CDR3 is TGTGCCGGAGGGGGCTACTATGGCTACACCTTC. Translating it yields CAGGGYYGYTF.